These T cell receptor beta chains were read from a single sample in a study of T cell responses to AZD1222 COVID-19 vaccine. The protocol was immunoSEQ multiplex PCR, while the TCRdb copy is restricted to in-frame clones and leaves out a portion. The sample gives approximately 190,000 clones, approximately 91% of which show up once; roughly 0.99% is in the top ten. The input for sequencing was peripheral blood, taken on day 0 of AZD1222 vaccination. These receptors all stem from an adult in good health. The CDR3 runs from the conserved cysteine through the conserved F or W. The order of the fields is J gene, V gene, clone size, D gene, CDR3 DNA, CDR3 protein. D genes are given only for firm matches. Where a row states a size, it is once, few, many or the class of an expanded clone; other rows omit it.

J: TRBJ2-7; V: TRBV27; size: NA; D: TRBD2; DNA: TGTGCCAGCAGTTTCGTAGGGACTATGTCCTACGAGCAGTACTTC; CDR3: CASSFVGTMSYEQYF
J: TRBJ2-7; V: TRBV13; size: NA; D: TRBD2; DNA: TGTGCCAGCAGCTCTGTTGCGGGAGGGCCATACGAGCAGTACTTC; CDR3: CASSSVAGGPYEQYF
J: TRBJ2-3; V: TRBV23-1; size: once; D: TRBD1; DNA: TGCGCCAGCGACAGGGCCACAGATACGCAGTATTTT; CDR3: CASDRATDTQYF
J: TRBJ1-5; V: TRBV15; size: once; D: NA; DNA: TGTGCCACCAGCAGGAGGGTTAATAGCAATCAGCCCCAGCATTTT; CDR3: CATSRRVNSNQPQHF
J: TRBJ1-3; V: TRBV7-9; size: NA; D: NA; DNA: TGTGCCAGCAGACCCGGGGCAGGGCAGGGAAACACCATATATTTT; CDR3: CASRPGAGQGNTIYF
J: TRBJ1-1; V: TRBV10-3; size: NA; D: NA; DNA: TGTGCCATCAGTGTATCGGTGAGCACTGAAGCTTTCTTT; CDR3: CAISVSVSTEAFF
J: TRBJ2-7; V: TRBV6-6; size: NA; D: NA; DNA: TGTGCCAGCAGCGCGGATTCCTACGAGCAGTACTTC; CDR3: CASSADSYEQYF
J: TRBJ2-3; V: TRBV10-3; size: NA; D: NA; DNA: TGTGCCACCTTACTAGCTTTTGGCACAGATACGCAGTATTTT; CDR3: CATLLAFGTDTQYF
J: TRBJ2-7; V: TRBV29-1; size: NA; D: NA; DNA: TGCAGCGTTGAAGGCGGTCCCTACGAGCAGTACTTC; CDR3: CSVEGGPYEQYF
J: TRBJ2-1; V: TRBV4-1; size: NA; D: TRBD2; DNA: TGCGCCAGCAGCCTGCGGGGGGACGACAATGAGCAGTTCTTC; CDR3: CASSLRGDDNEQFF
J: TRBJ2-2; V: TRBV4-1; size: NA; D: NA; DNA: TGCGCCAGCAGCCAAGTTCCCCGTCAGAACACCGGGGAGCTGTTTTTT; CDR3: CASSQVPRQNTGELFF
J: TRBJ1-2; V: TRBV19; size: NA; D: TRBD1; DNA: TGTGCCAGTATCTCGACAGGGAATCGCTATGGCTACACCTTC; CDR3: CASISTGNRYGYTF
J: TRBJ2-7; V: TRBV7-9; size: NA; D: TRBD1; DNA: TGTGCCAGCAGCCTTAAGCGGCAGGGACAGGAGAACTACGAGCAGTACTTC; CDR3: CASSLKRQGQENYEQYF
J: TRBJ1-2; V: TRBV3-1/TRBV3-2; size: NA; D: NA; DNA: TGTGCCAGCAGCCAAGGGGTAGATGGCTACACCTTC; CDR3: CASSQGVDGYTF
J: TRBJ1-6; V: TRBV30; size: NA; D: NA; DNA: TGTGCCTGGAGTTCAGGGCAGGGCGACCGTCCCTATAATTCACCCCTCCACTTT; CDR3: CAWSSGQGDRPYNSPLHF
J: TRBJ2-5; V: TRBV5-6; size: NA; D: NA; DNA: TGTGCCAGCAGCTTGCAGGGAGGGGGGGAGACCCAGTACTTC; CDR3: CASSLQGGGETQYF
J: TRBJ2-5; V: TRBV28; size: NA; D: TRBD1; DNA: TGTGCCAGCAGTTTCCCCTTAAGGGGGCGGGAGACCCAGTACTTC; CDR3: CASSFPLRGRETQYF
J: TRBJ1-5; V: TRBV6-4; size: NA; D: NA; DNA: TGTGCCAGCAGTGTCGGATCCAATCAGCCCCAGCATTTT; CDR3: CASSVGSNQPQHF
J: TRBJ2-7; V: TRBV9; size: NA; D: NA; DNA: TGTGCCAGCAGCGTAGGTGCAGTCTCCTACGAGCAGTACTTC; CDR3: CASSVGAVSYEQYF
J: TRBJ1-2; V: TRBV7-2; size: NA; D: NA; DNA: TGTGCCAGCAGCTTAGTCTACGGGACTGAGTATGGCTACACCTTC; CDR3: CASSLVYGTEYGYTF
J: TRBJ1-5; V: TRBV7-2; size: NA; D: NA; DNA: TGTGCCAGCAGCTTAGGGCGGACCTACAACCAGCCCCAGCATTTT; CDR3: CASSLGRTYNQPQHF
J: TRBJ1-2; V: TRBV12-3/TRBV12-4; size: NA; D: TRBD1; DNA: TGTGCCAGCAGCAGGGACAGACTCTATGGCTACACCTTC; CDR3: CASSRDRLYGYTF
J: TRBJ2-5; V: TRBV12-3/TRBV12-4; size: NA; D: NA; DNA: TGTGCCAGCAGAAATGAGCGGGAGACCCAGTACTTC; CDR3: CASRNERETQYF